The T cell receptor beta chain under discussion was sequenced for a study of neoadjuvant nivolumab and ipilimumab in lung cancer. This clone was observed a few times. Sequencing used immunoSEQ multiplex PCR; TCRdb keeps in-frame clones, though not all of them. The data show 7,500 to 10,000 clones, 81% seen once. Germline values: CDR1 LNHDA, CDR2 SQIVND (reference sequence). The ends lost 4 bases at V and 7 bases at J; junction bases unmatched: 3. This CDR3 has 13 amino acids. The chain joins TRBV19 to TRBJ1-2, with 10 bases that match TRBD1. The clonotype comes from an adult with non-small cell lung cancer. Here the sequenced sample was peripheral blood, taken before neoadjuvant nivolumab, alone or with ipilimumab. The CDR3 protein is CASSTGTGAGYTF. CDR3 DNA sequence: TGTGCCAGTAGTACCGGGACAGGGGCTGGCTACACCTTC.